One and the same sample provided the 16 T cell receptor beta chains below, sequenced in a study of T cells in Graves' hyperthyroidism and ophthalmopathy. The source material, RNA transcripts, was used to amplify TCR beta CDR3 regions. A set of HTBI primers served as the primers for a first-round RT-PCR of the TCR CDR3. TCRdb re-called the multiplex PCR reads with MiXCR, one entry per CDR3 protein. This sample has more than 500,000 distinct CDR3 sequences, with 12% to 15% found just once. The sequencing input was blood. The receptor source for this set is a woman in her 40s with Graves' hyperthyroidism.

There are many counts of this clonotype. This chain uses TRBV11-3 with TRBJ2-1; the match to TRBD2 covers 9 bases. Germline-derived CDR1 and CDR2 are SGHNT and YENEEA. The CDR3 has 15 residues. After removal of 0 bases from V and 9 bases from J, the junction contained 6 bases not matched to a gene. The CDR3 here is CASSLEAGGPPEQFF. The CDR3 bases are TGTGCCAGCAGCTTAGAGGCGGGAGGGCCTCCTGAGCAGTTCTTC.

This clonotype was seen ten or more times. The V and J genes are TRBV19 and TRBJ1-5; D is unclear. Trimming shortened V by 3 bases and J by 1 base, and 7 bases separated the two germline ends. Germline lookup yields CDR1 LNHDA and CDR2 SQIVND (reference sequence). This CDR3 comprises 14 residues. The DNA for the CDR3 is TGTGCCAGTAGTATTCTGGGGAGCAATCAGCCCCAGCATTTT. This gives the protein CASSILGSNQPQHF.

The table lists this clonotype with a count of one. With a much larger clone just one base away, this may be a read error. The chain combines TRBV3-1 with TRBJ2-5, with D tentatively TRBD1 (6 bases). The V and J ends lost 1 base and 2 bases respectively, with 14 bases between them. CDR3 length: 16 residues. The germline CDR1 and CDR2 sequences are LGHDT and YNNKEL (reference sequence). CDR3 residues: CASSQGMQGRQETQYF. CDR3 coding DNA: TGTGCCAGCAGCCAAGGAATGCAGGGGCGACAAGAGACCCAGTACTTC.

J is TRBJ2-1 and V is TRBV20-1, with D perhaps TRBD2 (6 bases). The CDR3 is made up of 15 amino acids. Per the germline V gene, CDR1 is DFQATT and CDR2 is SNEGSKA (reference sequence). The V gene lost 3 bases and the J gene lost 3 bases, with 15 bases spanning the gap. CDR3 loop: CSARQGLSDYNEQFF. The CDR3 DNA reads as TGCAGTGCTAGGCAGGGACTTTCCGACTACAATGAGCAGTTCTTC.

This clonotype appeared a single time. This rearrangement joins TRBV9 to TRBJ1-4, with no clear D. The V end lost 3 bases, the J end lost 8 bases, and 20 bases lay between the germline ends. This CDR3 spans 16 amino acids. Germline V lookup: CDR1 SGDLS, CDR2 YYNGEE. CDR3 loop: CASSGAAGSGGEKLFF. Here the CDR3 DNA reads TGTGCCAGCAGCGGCGCTGCGGGCTCCGGCGGGGAAAAACTGTTTTTT. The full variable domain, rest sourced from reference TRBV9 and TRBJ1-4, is DSGVTQTPKHLITATGQRVTLRCSPRSGDLSVYWYQQSLDQGLQFLIQYYNGEERAKGNILERFSAQQFPDLHSELNLSSLELGDSALYFCASSGAAGSGGEKLFFGSGTQLSVL.

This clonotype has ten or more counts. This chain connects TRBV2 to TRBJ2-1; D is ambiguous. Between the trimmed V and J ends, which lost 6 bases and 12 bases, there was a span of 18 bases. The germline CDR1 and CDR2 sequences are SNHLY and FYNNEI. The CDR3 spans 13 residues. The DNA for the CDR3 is TGTGCCAGCAGACCCACTCTGGCGGCAGGGCAGTTCTTC. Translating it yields CASRPTLAAGQFF. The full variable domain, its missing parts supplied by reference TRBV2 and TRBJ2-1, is EPEVTQTPSHQVTQMGQEVILRCVPISNHLYFYWYRQILGQKVEFLVSFYNNEISEKSEIFDDQFSVERPDGSNFTLKIRSTKLEDSAMYFCASRPTLAAGQFFGPGTRLTVL.

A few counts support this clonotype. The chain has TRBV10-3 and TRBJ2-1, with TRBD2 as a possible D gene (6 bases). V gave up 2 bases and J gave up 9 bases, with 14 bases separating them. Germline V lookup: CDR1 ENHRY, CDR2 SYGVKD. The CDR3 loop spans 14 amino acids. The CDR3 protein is CAISETSRRSEQFF. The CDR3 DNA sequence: TGTGCCATCAGTGAGACTAGCCGGCGATCTGAGCAGTTCTTC.

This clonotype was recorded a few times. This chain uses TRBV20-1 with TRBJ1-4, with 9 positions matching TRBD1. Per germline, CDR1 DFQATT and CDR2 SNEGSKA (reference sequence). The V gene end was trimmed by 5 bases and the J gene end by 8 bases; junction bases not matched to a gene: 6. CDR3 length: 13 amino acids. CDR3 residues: CSASRTGDEKLFF. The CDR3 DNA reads TGCAGTGCTTCACGGACAGGGGACGAAAAACTGTTTTTT.

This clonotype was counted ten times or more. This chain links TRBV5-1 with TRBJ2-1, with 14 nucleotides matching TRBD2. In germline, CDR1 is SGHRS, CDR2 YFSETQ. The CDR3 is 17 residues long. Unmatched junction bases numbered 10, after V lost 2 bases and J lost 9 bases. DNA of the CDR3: TGCGCCAGCAGCTTCGAGGGGACTAGCGGGGGCTGGGGTGAGCAGTTCTTC. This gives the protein CASSFEGTSGGWGEQFF.

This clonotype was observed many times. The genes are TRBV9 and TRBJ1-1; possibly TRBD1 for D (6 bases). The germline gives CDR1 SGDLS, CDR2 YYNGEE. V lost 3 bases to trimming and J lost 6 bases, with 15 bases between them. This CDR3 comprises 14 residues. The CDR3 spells CASSAGGGGPEAFF. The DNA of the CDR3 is TGTGCCAGCAGCGCGGGGGGCGGGGGACCTGAAGCTTTCTTT.

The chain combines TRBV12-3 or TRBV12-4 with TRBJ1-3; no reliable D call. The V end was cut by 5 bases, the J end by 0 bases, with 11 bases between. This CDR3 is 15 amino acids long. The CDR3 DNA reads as TGTGCCAGCAGTCCTAGGACTACCTCTGGAAACACCATATATTTT. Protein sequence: CASSPRTTSGNTIYF.

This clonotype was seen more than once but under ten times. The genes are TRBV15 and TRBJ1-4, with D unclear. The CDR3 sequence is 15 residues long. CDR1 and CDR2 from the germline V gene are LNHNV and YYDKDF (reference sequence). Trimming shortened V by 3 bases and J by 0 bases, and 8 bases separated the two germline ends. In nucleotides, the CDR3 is TGTGCCACCAGCAGGAAGGGAGCAACTAATGAAAAACTGTTTTTT. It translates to CATSRKGATNEKLFF.

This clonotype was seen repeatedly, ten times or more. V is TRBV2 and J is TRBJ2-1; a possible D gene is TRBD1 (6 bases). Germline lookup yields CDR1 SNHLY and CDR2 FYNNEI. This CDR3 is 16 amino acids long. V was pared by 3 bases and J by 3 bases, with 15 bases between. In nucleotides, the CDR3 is TGTGCCAGCAGTGAGCAGATGGTCAGGGGCTACAATGAGCAGTTCTTC. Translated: CASSEQMVRGYNEQFF.

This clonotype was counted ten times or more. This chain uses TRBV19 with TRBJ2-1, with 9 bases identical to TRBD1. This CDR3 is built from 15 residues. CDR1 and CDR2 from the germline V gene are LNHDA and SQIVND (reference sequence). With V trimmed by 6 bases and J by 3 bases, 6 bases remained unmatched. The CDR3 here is CASSVLTGGYNEQFF. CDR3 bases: TGTGCCAGTAGCGTACTGACAGGGGGCTACAATGAGCAGTTCTTC.

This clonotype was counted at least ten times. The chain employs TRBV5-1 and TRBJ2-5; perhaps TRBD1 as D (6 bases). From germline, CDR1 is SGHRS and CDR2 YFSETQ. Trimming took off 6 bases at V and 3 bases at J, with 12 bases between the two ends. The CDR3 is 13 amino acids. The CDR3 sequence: CASTQNREETQYF. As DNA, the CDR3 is TGCGCCAGCACCCAGAACAGGGAAGAGACCCAGTACTTC.

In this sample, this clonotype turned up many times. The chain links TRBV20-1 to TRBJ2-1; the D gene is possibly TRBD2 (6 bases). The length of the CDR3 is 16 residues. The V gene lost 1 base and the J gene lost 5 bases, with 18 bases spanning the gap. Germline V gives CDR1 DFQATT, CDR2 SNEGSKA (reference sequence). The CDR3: CSARGPLAGNNNEQFF. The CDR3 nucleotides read TGCAGTGCTAGAGGCCCCCTCGCGGGAAATAACAATGAGCAGTTCTTC.